This TCR beta chain originates from a study of human T cells and chemical hapten exposure. About the study: Skin of the upper inner arm, around 2 cm by around 2 cm, received 2% DPC for sensitization.

This CDR3 region has 15 residues. Trimming stripped 5 bases from V and 10 bases from J, with 18 bases between. Looked up from germline, CDR1 is SGHTA and CDR2 is FQGNSA. As for time point: pre-sensitization, week 0. Treatment denoted: therapeutic diphenylcyclopropenone sensitization with weekly scalp DPC. The study's library attached unique molecular identifiers to single cDNA molecules. Using its own MiXCR run on the RACE reads, TCRdb lists one record per CDR3 protein. The repertoire holds some 70,000 distinct CDR3 sequences, with roughly 11% as singletons. Sample: whole blood, taken in connection with sensitization to the hapten diphenylcyclopropenone (DPC). The J gene is TRBJ1-6, the V gene TRBV7-2; no definite D call. The source is a woman between 50 and 59 years old with alopecia areata. Some clones in this sample may be carry-over from other donors' samples. CDR3 coding DNA: TGTGCCAGCAGCCCCGGAGGGCCCTATCGGTCACCCCTCCACTTT. Translating it yields CASSPGGPYRSPLHF. The variable domain in full, completed from reference TRBV7-2 and TRBJ1-6, reads GAGVSQSPSNKVTEKGKDVELRCDPISGHTALYWYRQSLGQGLEFLIYFQGNSAPDKSGLPSDRFSAERTGGSVSTLTIQRTQQEDSAVYLCASSPGGPYRSPLHFGNGTRLTVT.